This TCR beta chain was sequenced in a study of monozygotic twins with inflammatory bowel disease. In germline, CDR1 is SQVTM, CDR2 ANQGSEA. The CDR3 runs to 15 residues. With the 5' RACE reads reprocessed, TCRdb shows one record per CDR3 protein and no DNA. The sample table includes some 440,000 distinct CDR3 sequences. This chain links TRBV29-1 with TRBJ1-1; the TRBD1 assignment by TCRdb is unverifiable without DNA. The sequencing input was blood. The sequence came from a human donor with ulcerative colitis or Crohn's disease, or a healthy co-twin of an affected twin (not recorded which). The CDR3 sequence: CSVGYVRQGASEAFF.